Listed below are T cell receptor beta chains from one sample, sequenced in a study of blood T cell repertoires in COVID-19. Libraries were prepared by immunoSEQ multiplex PCR; TCRdb keeps only in-frame clonotypes and omits some of them. The sample comprises about 190,000 clones, around 90% of which are singletons, and 2.7% rests with the top ten. Sequencing was carried out using peripheral blood. All receptors come from a man between 40 and 49 years old with active or convalescent COVID-19. The CDR3 runs from the conserved cysteine through the conserved F or W. The D gene is left open where the match is weak. The listing skips clone size in some rows; elsewhere it reads once, few, many or a size class.

D gene: .; V gene: TRBV19; J gene: TRBJ1-1; clone size: .; CDR3 protein: CASALGLSRQNTEAFF; CDR3 DNA: TGTGCCAGCGCTCTGGGGCTCTCCCGACAGAACACTGAAGCTTTCTTT
D gene: .; V gene: TRBV18; J gene: TRBJ1-4; clone size: .; CDR3 protein: CASSPAGGANEKLFF; CDR3 DNA: TGTGCCAGCTCACCAGCGGGAGGGGCTAATGAAAAACTGTTTTTT
D gene: TRBD1; V gene: TRBV7-9; J gene: TRBJ2-7; clone size: .; CDR3 protein: CASSLPRTGGFNEQYF; CDR3 DNA: TGTGCCAGCAGCTTACCCCGGACAGGGGGCTTCAACGAGCAGTACTTC
D gene: .; V gene: TRBV30; J gene: TRBJ1-1; clone size: .; CDR3 protein: CAWSVGGNTEAFF; CDR3 DNA: TGTGCCTGGAGTGTAGGGGGGAACACTGAAGCTTTCTTT
D gene: .; V gene: TRBV7-2; J gene: TRBJ2-1; clone size: .; CDR3 protein: CASSLGGALFEQFF; CDR3 DNA: TGTGCCAGCAGCTTAGGCGGGGCCCTGTTCGAGCAGTTCTTC
D gene: TRBD1; V gene: TRBV4-2; J gene: TRBJ1-2; clone size: once; CDR3 protein: CASSQTGVHGYTF; CDR3 DNA: TGTGCCAGCAGCCAGACAGGGGTCCATGGCTACACCTTC
D gene: .; V gene: TRBV4-2; J gene: TRBJ1-2; clone size: .; CDR3 protein: CASSPYALTNYGYTF; CDR3 DNA: TGTGCCAGCAGCCCCTATGCCCTGACTAACTATGGCTACACCTTC
D gene: .; V gene: TRBV12-5; J gene: TRBJ2-5; clone size: .; CDR3 protein: CASGVTLGLLGETQYF; CDR3 DNA: TGTGCTAGTGGGGTTACCTTGGGACTCTTGGGAGAGACCCAGTACTTC
D gene: .; V gene: TRBV7-2; J gene: TRBJ2-2; clone size: .; CDR3 protein: CASSLGGAEAGELFF; CDR3 DNA: TGTGCCAGCAGCTTAGGGGGCGCCGAGGCGGGGGAGCTGTTTTTT
D gene: .; V gene: TRBV11-2; J gene: TRBJ2-1; clone size: .; CDR3 protein: CASSSSRGNEQFF; CDR3 DNA: TGTGCCAGCAGTTCTTCAAGGGGGAATGAGCAGTTCTTC
D gene: .; V gene: TRBV7-6; J gene: TRBJ2-5; clone size: .; CDR3 protein: CASSLAPTRRETQYF; CDR3 DNA: TGTGCCAGCAGCTTAGCCCCTACGCGGAGGGAGACCCAGTACTTC
D gene: .; V gene: TRBV19; J gene: TRBJ1-5; clone size: .; CDR3 protein: CASAGDIRNQPQHF; CDR3 DNA: TGTGCCAGCGCGGGAGACATTCGCAATCAGCCCCAGCATTTT
D gene: .; V gene: TRBV28; J gene: TRBJ2-3; clone size: .; CDR3 protein: CASSFSRADTQYF; CDR3 DNA: TGTGCCAGCAGTTTCAGTCGGGCAGATACGCAGTATTTT
D gene: .; V gene: TRBV6-2/TRBV6-3; J gene: TRBJ2-1; clone size: .; CDR3 protein: CASSPWSSYNEQFF; CDR3 DNA: TGTGCCAGCAGCCCCTGGAGCTCCTACAATGAGCAGTTCTTC
D gene: .; V gene: TRBV6-4; J gene: TRBJ2-1; clone size: .; CDR3 protein: CASSDWGVIYNEQFF; CDR3 DNA: TGTGCCAGCAGTGACTGGGGGGTAATCTACAATGAGCAGTTCTTC
D gene: .; V gene: TRBV5-1; J gene: TRBJ1-1; clone size: .; CDR3 protein: CASSSQDTYTEAFF; CDR3 DNA: TGCGCCAGCAGCTCCCAGGACACTTACACTGAAGCTTTCTTT
D gene: .; V gene: TRBV2; J gene: TRBJ2-7; clone size: .; CDR3 protein: CASSDKIQGYEQYF; CDR3 DNA: TGTGCCAGCAGTGACAAGATCCAGGGCTACGAGCAGTACTTC
D gene: TRBD2; V gene: TRBV7-2; J gene: TRBJ2-1; clone size: .; CDR3 protein: CASSTGLAGNSYNEQFF; CDR3 DNA: TGTGCCAGCAGCACCGGACTAGCGGGGAACTCCTACAATGAGCAGTTCTTC
D gene: .; V gene: TRBV2; J gene: TRBJ2-5; clone size: .; CDR3 protein: CASRDDSVETQYF; CDR3 DNA: TGTGCCAGCAGAGATGACTCCGTGGAGACCCAGTACTTC
D gene: TRBD2; V gene: TRBV19; J gene: TRBJ2-1; clone size: .; CDR3 protein: CASSIDISSGVYNEQFF; CDR3 DNA: TGTGCCAGTAGTATAGATATCTCTAGCGGGGTCTACAATGAGCAGTTCTTC
D gene: .; V gene: TRBV27; J gene: TRBJ2-2; clone size: .; CDR3 protein: CASSSRATGELFF; CDR3 DNA: TGTGCCAGCAGTTCCAGGGCCACCGGGGAGCTGTTTTTT
D gene: TRBD2; V gene: TRBV19; J gene: TRBJ2-3; clone size: once; CDR3 protein: CASSKGLAADTQYF; CDR3 DNA: TGTGCCAGTAGTAAGGGACTAGCGGCAGATACGCAGTATTTT
D gene: .; V gene: TRBV5-1; J gene: TRBJ1-1; clone size: .; CDR3 protein: CASSPQTGNTEAFF; CDR3 DNA: TGCGCCAGCAGCCCACAGACAGGGAACACTGAAGCTTTCTTT
D gene: TRBD2; V gene: TRBV9; J gene: TRBJ2-3; clone size: .; CDR3 protein: CASSSSGGGPTDTQYF; CDR3 DNA: TGTGCCAGCAGCTCTAGCGGGGGGGGCCCCACAGATACGCAGTATTTT
D gene: .; V gene: TRBV30; J gene: TRBJ1-6; clone size: .; CDR3 protein: CAWSDQGRVTYNSPLHF; CDR3 DNA: TGTGCCTGGAGTGACCAGGGTAGGGTTACCTATAATTCACCCCTCCACTTT
D gene: TRBD1; V gene: TRBV7-8; J gene: TRBJ1-3; clone size: .; CDR3 protein: CASSPGGTGNTIYF; CDR3 DNA: TGTGCCAGCAGCCCAGGGGGCACTGGAAACACCATATATTTT
D gene: .; V gene: TRBV2; J gene: TRBJ2-1; clone size: .; CDR3 protein: CASSHRVGSYNEQFF; CDR3 DNA: TGTGCCAGCAGCCACAGGGTTGGCTCCTACAATGAGCAGTTCTTC
D gene: TRBD1; V gene: TRBV3-1/TRBV3-2; J gene: TRBJ1-2; clone size: .; CDR3 protein: CASSQEHRGRFGYTF; CDR3 DNA: TGTGCCAGCAGCCAAGAGCACAGGGGGCGTTTTGGCTACACCTTC
D gene: .; V gene: TRBV28; J gene: TRBJ1-1; clone size: .; CDR3 protein: CASATNTEAFF; CDR3 DNA: TGTGCCAGCGCTACGAACACTGAAGCTTTCTTT
D gene: .; V gene: TRBV5-1; J gene: TRBJ2-3; clone size: .; CDR3 protein: CASSLGPGTDTQYF; CDR3 DNA: TGCGCCAGCAGCTTGGGGCCAGGCACAGATACGCAGTATTTT
D gene: TRBD1; V gene: TRBV5-1; J gene: TRBJ1-1; clone size: few; CDR3 protein: CASSPRSWTGVSTEAFF; CDR3 DNA: TGCGCCAGCAGCCCGAGGTCCTGGACAGGGGTTTCCACTGAAGCTTTCTTT
D gene: .; V gene: TRBV28; J gene: TRBJ2-7; clone size: .; CDR3 protein: CASSLRVSYEQYF; CDR3 DNA: TGTGCCAGCAGTTTGAGGGTGTCCTACGAGCAGTACTTC
D gene: TRBD1; V gene: TRBV5-5; J gene: TRBJ2-4; clone size: .; CDR3 protein: CASSRQGSRENIQYF; CDR3 DNA: TGTGCCAGCAGCAGACAGGGGTCAAGGGAAAACATTCAGTACTTC
D gene: TRBD1; V gene: TRBV28; J gene: TRBJ1-2; clone size: once; CDR3 protein: CASSLSRTGVYGYTF; CDR3 DNA: TGTGCCAGCAGTTTATCAAGGACAGGGGTATATGGCTACACCTTC
D gene: TRBD1; V gene: TRBV10-2; J gene: TRBJ1-2; clone size: .; CDR3 protein: CASGESGGFGYTF; CDR3 DNA: TGCGCCAGCGGCGAATCAGGGGGATTCGGCTACACCTTC
D gene: TRBD1; V gene: TRBV3-1/TRBV3-2; J gene: TRBJ1-1; clone size: .; CDR3 protein: CASSKTGTANTEAFF; CDR3 DNA: TGTGCCAGCAGCAAAACCGGGACAGCTAACACTGAAGCTTTCTTT
D gene: TRBD1; V gene: TRBV28; J gene: TRBJ1-1; clone size: .; CDR3 protein: CASSTGVRTEAFF; CDR3 DNA: TGTGCCAGCAGCACAGGGGTTAGGACTGAAGCTTTCTTT
D gene: TRBD1; V gene: TRBV6-1; J gene: TRBJ1-6; clone size: .; CDR3 protein: CASSESDRGRGNSPLHF; CDR3 DNA: TGTGCCAGCAGTGAATCTGACAGGGGGCGAGGAAATTCACCCCTCCACTTT
D gene: .; V gene: TRBV30; J gene: TRBJ2-1; clone size: .; CDR3 protein: CAWSVQRANEQFF; CDR3 DNA: TGTGCCTGGAGTGTTCAGCGAGCGAATGAGCAGTTCTTC
D gene: .; V gene: TRBV11-1; J gene: TRBJ2-7; clone size: .; CDR3 protein: CASSWSTGTSSEQYF; CDR3 DNA: TGTGCCAGCAGCTGGTCAACCGGGACATCGTCCGAGCAGTACTTC
D gene: .; V gene: TRBV9; J gene: TRBJ1-6; clone size: .; CDR3 protein: CASSVGEEFSPLHF; CDR3 DNA: TGTGCCAGCAGCGTTGGGGAGGAGTTTTCACCCCTCCACTTT
D gene: TRBD2; V gene: TRBV30; J gene: TRBJ2-5; clone size: .; CDR3 protein: CAWTLLAETETQYF; CDR3 DNA: TGTGCCTGGACCCTACTAGCGGAGACAGAGACCCAGTACTTC